This TCR beta chain was sequenced for a study of OX40 agonist ivuxolimab in advanced cancers. Study as a whole: Every 2 weeks, ivuxolimab was infused into the patients intravenously at between 0.01 and 10 mg/kg.

This clone was seen only once. V gave up 6 bases and J gave up 7 bases; unmatched junction bases: 6. The CDR3 contains 13 residues. CDR1 and CDR2 (germline): MDHEN, SYDVKM. The method was immunoSEQ multiplex PCR; TCRdb's version includes in-frame clones alone and lacks a portion of them. The data contain more than 35,000 clones, 75% to 90% of them singletons. This TCR was sampled from an adult with an advanced solid tumor such as melanoma, head and neck, liver or kidney cancer. The rearrangement joins TRBV28 to TRBJ1-2; 9 bases fit TRBD1. This specimen was CD4+ or CD8+ T cells sorted from blood, taken in a trial of the OX40 agonist ivuxolimab. The CDR3 DNA is TGTGCCAGCAGCTTACAGGGGGCTTTTGGCTACACCTTC. The encoded protein is CASSLQGAFGYTF.